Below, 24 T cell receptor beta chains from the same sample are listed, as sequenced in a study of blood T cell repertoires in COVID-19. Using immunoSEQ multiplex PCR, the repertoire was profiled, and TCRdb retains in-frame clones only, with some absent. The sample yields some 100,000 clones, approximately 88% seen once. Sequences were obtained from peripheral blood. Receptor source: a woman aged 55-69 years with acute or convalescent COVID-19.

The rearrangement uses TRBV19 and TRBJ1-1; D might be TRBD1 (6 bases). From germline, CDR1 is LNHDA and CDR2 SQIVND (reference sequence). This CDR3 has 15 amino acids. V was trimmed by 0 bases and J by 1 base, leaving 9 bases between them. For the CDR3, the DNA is TGTGCCAGTAGTATAGAGCACAGGGCGAACACTGAAGCTTTCTTT. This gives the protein CASSIEHRANTEAFF.

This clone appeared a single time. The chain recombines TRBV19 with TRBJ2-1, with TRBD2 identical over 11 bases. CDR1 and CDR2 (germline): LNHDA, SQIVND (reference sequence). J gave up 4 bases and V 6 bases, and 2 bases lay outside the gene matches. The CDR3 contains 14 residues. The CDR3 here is CASRRLAGYNEQFF. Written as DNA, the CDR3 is TGTGCCAGTAGACGACTAGCGGGATACAATGAGCAGTTCTTC.

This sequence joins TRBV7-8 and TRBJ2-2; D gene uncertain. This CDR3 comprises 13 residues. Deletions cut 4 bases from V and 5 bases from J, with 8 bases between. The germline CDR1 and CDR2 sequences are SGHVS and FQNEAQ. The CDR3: CASSSIRTGELFF. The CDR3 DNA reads TGTGCCAGCAGCTCGATCAGGACCGGGGAGCTGTTTTTT.

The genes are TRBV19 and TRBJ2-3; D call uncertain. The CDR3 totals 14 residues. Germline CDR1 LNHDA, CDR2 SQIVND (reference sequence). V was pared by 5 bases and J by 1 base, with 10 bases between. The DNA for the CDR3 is TGTGCCAGTAGTTGGCTAGAGGGCACAGATACGCAGTATTTT. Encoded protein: CASSWLEGTDTQYF.

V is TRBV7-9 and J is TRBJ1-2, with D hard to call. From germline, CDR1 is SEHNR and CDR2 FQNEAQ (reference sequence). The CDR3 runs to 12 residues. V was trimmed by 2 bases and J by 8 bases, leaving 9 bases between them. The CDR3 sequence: CASSLHGGGYTF. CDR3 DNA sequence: TGTGCCAGCAGCTTACACGGAGGGGGCTACACCTTC.

The CDR3 sequence: CASSSAVAGGSHEQFF. In DNA form, the CDR3 reads TGCGCCAGCAGCTCGGCCGTAGCGGGAGGGAGTCATGAGCAGTTCTTC. The rearrangement uses TRBV5-1 and TRBJ2-1; 11 nucleotides agree with TRBD2. Germline V gene sequence: CDR1 SGHRS, CDR2 YFSETQ. The CDR3 loop spans 16 amino acids. The trim removed 3 bases at V and 8 bases at J, leaving 10 bases unmatched.

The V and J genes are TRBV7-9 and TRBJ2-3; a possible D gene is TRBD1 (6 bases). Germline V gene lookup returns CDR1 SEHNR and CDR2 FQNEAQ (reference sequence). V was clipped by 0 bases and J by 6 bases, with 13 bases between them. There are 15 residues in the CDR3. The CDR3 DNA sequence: TGTGCCAGCAGCTTAGCGGCAGGGGTAGCGGATACGCAGTATTTT. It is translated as CASSLAAGVADTQYF.

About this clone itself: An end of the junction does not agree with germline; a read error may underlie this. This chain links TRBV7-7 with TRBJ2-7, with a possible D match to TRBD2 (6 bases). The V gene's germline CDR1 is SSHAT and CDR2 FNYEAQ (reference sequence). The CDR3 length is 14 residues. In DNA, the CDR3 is TGTGCTAGCAGCTTAGGAACGGGACTTAGCGAGCAGTACTTC. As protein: CASSLGTGLSEQYF. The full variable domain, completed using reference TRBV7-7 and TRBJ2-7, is GAGVSQSPRYKVTKRGQDVTLRCDPISSHATLYWYQQALGQGPEFLTYFNYEAQPDKSGLPSDRFSAERPEGSISTLTIQRTEQRDSAMYRCASSLGTGLSEQYFGPGTRLTVT.

The CDR3 region has the DNA TGTGCCAGCAGTCCCCCCGGAGGGAGGGTCGGGGGTCTACAGTTCTTC. It is translated as CASSPPGGRVGGLQFF. The chain combines TRBV6-2 or TRBV6-3 with TRBJ2-1; TRBD2 agrees at 7 bases. Germline assignment: CDR1 MNHEY and CDR2 SVGEGT. The J segment lost 13 bases and the V segment lost 5 bases, leaving 20 bases of the junction unmatched. This CDR3 is 16 amino acids long.

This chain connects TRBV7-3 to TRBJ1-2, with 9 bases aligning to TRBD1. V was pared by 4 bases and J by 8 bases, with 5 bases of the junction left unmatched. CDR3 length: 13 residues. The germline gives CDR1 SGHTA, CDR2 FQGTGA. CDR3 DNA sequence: TGTGCCAGCAGCTCCGGACAGGGGAGCGGCTACACCTTC. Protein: CASSSGQGSGYTF.

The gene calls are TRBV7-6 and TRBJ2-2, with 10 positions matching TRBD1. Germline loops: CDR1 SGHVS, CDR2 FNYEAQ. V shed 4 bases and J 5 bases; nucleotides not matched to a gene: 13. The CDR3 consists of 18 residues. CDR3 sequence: CASSSATVPGQGTGELFF. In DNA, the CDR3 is TGTGCCAGCAGCTCAGCTACGGTACCGGGACAGGGGACCGGGGAGCTGTTTTTT.

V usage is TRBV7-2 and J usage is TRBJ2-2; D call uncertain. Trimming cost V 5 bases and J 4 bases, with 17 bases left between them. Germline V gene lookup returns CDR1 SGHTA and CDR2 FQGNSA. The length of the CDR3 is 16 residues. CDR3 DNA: TGTGCCAGCAGCCCCCCCCTTCGGCGAGGCACCGGGGAGCTGTTTTTT. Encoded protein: CASSPPLRRGTGELFF.

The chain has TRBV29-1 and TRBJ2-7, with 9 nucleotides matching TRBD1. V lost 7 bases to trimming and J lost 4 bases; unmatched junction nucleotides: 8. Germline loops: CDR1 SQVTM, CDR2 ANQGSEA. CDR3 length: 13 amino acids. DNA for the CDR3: TGCAGCGCTCTTACGGACAGGGGTTACGAGCAGTACTTC. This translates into CSALTDRGYEQYF.

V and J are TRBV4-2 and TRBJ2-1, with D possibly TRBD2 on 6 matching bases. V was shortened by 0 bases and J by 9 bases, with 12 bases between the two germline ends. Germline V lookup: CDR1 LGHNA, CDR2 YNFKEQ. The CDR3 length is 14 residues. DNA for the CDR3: TGTGCCAGCAGCCAAGAAGGGAGGTCCGGTGAGCAGTTCTTC. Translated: CASSQEGRSGEQFF.

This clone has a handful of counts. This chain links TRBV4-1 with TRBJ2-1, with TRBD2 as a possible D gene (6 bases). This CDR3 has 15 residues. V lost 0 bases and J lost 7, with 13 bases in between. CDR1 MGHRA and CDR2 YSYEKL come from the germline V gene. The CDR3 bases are TGCGCCAGCAGCCAAGAGGCGGGATTTGATAATGAGCAGTTCTTC. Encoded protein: CASSQEAGFDNEQFF.

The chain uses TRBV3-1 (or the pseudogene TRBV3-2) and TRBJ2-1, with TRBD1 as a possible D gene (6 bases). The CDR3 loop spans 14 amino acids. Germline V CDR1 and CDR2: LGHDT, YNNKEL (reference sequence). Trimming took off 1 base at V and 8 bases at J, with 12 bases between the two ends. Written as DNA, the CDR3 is TGTGCCAGCAGCCAAGTGCCAGGGGAGCATGAGCAGTTCTTC. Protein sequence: CASSQVPGEHEQFF.

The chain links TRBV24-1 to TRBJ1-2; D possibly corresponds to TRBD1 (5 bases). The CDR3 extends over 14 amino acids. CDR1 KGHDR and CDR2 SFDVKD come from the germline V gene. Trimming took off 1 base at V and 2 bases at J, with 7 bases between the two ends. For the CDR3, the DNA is TGTGCCACCAGTGATTTTAAGGGGAACTATGGCTACACCTTC. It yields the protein CATSDFKGNYGYTF.

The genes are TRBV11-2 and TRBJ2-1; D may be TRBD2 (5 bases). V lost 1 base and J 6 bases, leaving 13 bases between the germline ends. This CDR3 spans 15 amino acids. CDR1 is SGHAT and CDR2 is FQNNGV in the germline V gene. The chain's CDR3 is CASSLGWRAVNEQFF. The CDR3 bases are TGTGCCAGCAGCTTAGGGTGGCGGGCCGTCAATGAGCAGTTCTTC.

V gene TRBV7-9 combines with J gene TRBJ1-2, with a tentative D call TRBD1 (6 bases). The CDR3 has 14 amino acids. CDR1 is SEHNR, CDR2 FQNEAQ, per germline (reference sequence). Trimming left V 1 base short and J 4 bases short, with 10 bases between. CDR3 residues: CASSLDRDPYGYTF. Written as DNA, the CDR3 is TGTGCCAGCAGCTTAGACAGGGACCCCTATGGCTACACCTTC. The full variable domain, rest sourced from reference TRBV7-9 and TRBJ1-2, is DTGVSQNPRHKITKRGQNVTFRCDPISEHNRLYWYRQTLGQGPEFLTYFQNEAQLEKSRLLSDRFSAERPKGSFSTLEIQRTEQGDSAMYLCASSLDRDPYGYTFGSGTRLTVV.

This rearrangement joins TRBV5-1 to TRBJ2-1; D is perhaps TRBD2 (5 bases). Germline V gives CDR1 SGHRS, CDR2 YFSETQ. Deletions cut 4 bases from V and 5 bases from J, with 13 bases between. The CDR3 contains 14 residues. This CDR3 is CASSITPSHNEQFF. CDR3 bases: TGCGCCAGCAGCATAACACCTAGCCACAATGAGCAGTTCTTC.

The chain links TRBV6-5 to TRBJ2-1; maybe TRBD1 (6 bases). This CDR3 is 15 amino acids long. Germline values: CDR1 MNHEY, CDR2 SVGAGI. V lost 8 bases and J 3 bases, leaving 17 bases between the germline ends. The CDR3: CASGFLGQNYNEQFF. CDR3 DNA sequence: TGTGCCAGCGGATTCCTCGGACAGAACTACAATGAGCAGTTCTTC.

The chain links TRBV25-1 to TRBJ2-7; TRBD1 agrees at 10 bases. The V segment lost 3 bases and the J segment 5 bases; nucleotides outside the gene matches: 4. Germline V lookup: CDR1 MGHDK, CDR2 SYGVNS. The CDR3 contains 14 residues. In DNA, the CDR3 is TGTGCCAGCAGTGAGAGACAGGGGGCGGACGAGCAGTACTTC. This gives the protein CASSERQGADEQYF.

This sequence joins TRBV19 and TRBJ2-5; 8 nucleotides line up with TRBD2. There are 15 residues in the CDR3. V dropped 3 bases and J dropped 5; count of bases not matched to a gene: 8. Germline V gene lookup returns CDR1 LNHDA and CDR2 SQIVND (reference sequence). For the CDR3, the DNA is TGTGCCAGTAGTATTGTTAGCGGGATATGGGAGACCCAGTACTTC. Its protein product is CASSIVSGIWETQYF.

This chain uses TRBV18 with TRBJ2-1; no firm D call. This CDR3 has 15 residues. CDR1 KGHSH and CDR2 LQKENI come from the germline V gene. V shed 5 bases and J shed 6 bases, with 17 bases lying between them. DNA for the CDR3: TGTGCCAGCTCATCCCAGAGGCTCCTCCTCAATGAGCAGTTCTTC. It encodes CASSSQRLLLNEQFF.